A single sample gave rise to the 22 T cell receptor beta chains below, sequenced in a study of T cells in localized non-small cell lung cancer. The protocol was immunoSEQ multiplex PCR, while the TCRdb copy is restricted to in-frame clones and leaves out a portion. The sample shows approximately 80,000 clones, over 75% of them seen only once. Specimen: peripheral blood, collected before any cancer treatment. The receptor source for this set is a female donor over 55 with stage I lung adenocarcinoma.

The CDR3 loop reads CASSQVGLAGVMDEQFF. CDR3 nucleotides: TGTGCCAGCAGCCAAGTGGGGTTAGCGGGAGTTATGGATGAGCAGTTCTTC. The chain carries TRBV4-2 and TRBJ2-1; 9 bases are shared with TRBD2. The CDR3 extends over 17 amino acids. J gave up 8 bases and V 1 base, and 12 bases lay outside the gene matches. Germline CDR1 and CDR2: LGHNA and YNFKEQ.

The rearrangement joins TRBV19 to TRBJ1-1; no firm D call. Germline V gene sequence: CDR1 LNHDA, CDR2 SQIVND (reference sequence). The CDR3 consists of 11 residues. V lost 10 bases and J lost 3, with 9 bases in between. CDR3 region: CATFEHTEAFF. CDR3 nucleotides: TGTGCCACCTTCGAGCACACTGAAGCTTTCTTT.

V is TRBV7-2 and J is TRBJ1-2; D gene ambiguous. Per the germline V gene, CDR1 is SGHTA and CDR2 is FQGNSA. The CDR3 contains 15 residues. Trimming cost V 6 bases and J 5 bases, with 19 bases left between them. CDR3 in amino acids: CASSDLPGPGYGYTF. The CDR3 DNA follows: TGTGCCAGCAGTGATCTCCCGGGTCCCGGGTATGGCTACACCTTC. Using reference TRBV7-2 and TRBJ1-2 for the parts outside the CDR3, the full variable domain is GAGVSQSPSNKVTEKGKDVELRCDPISGHTALYWYRQSLGQGLEFLIYFQGNSAPDKSGLPSDRFSAERTGGSVSTLTIQRTQQEDSAVYLCASSDLPGPGYGYTFGSGTRLTVV.

The V and J genes are TRBV5-6 and TRBJ2-2; 9 positions match TRBD2. The CDR3 is 15 amino acids. V gave up 0 bases and J gave up 6 bases; unmatched junction bases: 3. Per germline, CDR1 SGHDT and CDR2 YYEEEE. The CDR3 spells CASSLALAGPGELFF. The CDR3 nucleotides are TGTGCCAGCAGCTTGGCGCTAGCGGGGCCCGGGGAGCTGTTTTTT.

The chain couples TRBV4-2 to TRBJ2-7, with 14 bases matching TRBD2. Germline CDR1 and CDR2: LGHNA and YNFKEQ. The CDR3 sequence is 18 residues long. The junction had 7 bases not matched to a gene; V was cut back by 0 bases and J by 3 bases. Here the CDR3 reads CASSQEGLAGVLGYEQYF. CDR3 DNA: TGTGCCAGCAGCCAAGAGGGACTAGCGGGAGTTTTGGGCTACGAGCAGTACTTC.

The V gene is TRBV6-6, the J gene TRBJ2-7, with TRBD1 identical over 10 bases. Germline V gene data show CDR1 as MNHNY and CDR2 as SVGAGI (reference sequence). V lost 4 bases to trimming and J lost 4 bases; unmatched junction nucleotides: 7. This CDR3 region has 15 residues. CDR3 region: CASSSTGTGVYEQYF. The DNA for the CDR3 is TGTGCCAGCAGTTCAACCGGGACAGGGGTATACGAGCAGTACTTC.

This clone has just one count. The chain links TRBV28 to TRBJ2-7; the D gene is possibly TRBD1 (6 bases). Germline assignment: CDR1 MDHEN and CDR2 SYDVKM. This CDR3 region has 14 residues. Trimming left V 3 bases short and J 3 bases short, with 12 bases between. The CDR3 loop reads CASSFGQGIYEQYF. CDR3 DNA sequence: TGTGCCAGCAGTTTCGGGCAGGGGATCTACGAGCAGTACTTC.

The chain links TRBV5-1 to TRBJ1-1; unclear D gene. V was pared by 2 bases and J by 3 bases, with 11 bases between. The CDR3 loop spans 14 amino acids. The germline V gene has CDR1 SGHRS and CDR2 YFSETQ. The CDR3 is CASSFTGRDTEAFF. The CDR3 DNA reads as TGCGCCAGCAGCTTTACCGGAAGGGACACTGAAGCTTTCTTT.

V gene TRBV19 combines with J gene TRBJ1-2; 9 bases are shared with TRBD1. Germline CDR1 and CDR2: LNHDA and SQIVND (reference sequence). The trim removed 5 bases at V and 0 bases at J, leaving 10 bases unmatched. The CDR3 spans 17 residues. CDR3 sequence: CASSLGQGLPSNYGYTF. DNA of the CDR3: TGTGCCAGTAGTTTGGGACAGGGCCTACCATCTAACTATGGCTACACCTTC.

This chain connects TRBV4-3 to TRBJ2-2; 12 bases are shared with TRBD2. V lost 2 bases to trimming and J lost 6 bases; unmatched junction nucleotides: 7. The length of the CDR3 is 17 residues. The germline gives CDR1 LGHNA, CDR2 YSLEER. CDR3 coding DNA: TGCGCCAGCAGCCAACTACTAGCGGGAGGATTAGCCGGGGAGCTGTTTTTT. This translates into CASSQLLAGGLAGELFF.

The gene calls are TRBV11-3 and TRBJ1-5; D is possibly TRBD1 (6 bases). Germline assignment: CDR1 SGHNT and CDR2 YENEEA. V lost 8 bases, J lost 0 bases, and 17 bases lay in between. This CDR3 region has 16 residues. CDR3 bases: TGTGCCAGCGAATGCTGGGCAGGGGTTAGCAATCAGCCCCAGCATTTT. Translation: CASECWAGVSNQPQHF.

This chain links TRBV6-4 with TRBJ2-6; 11 bases agree with TRBD2. The CDR3 has 17 amino acids. Looked up from germline, CDR1 is MRHNA and CDR2 is SNTAGT. J lost 0 bases, V lost 2 bases, and 0 bases had no gene match. The chain's CDR3 is CASSDLAGGSGANVLTF. CDR3 in DNA: TGTGCCAGCAGTGACCTAGCGGGAGGCTCTGGGGCCAACGTCCTGACTTTC.

V gene TRBV4-3 combines with J gene TRBJ1-2; TRBD1 agrees at 10 bases. Per the germline V gene, CDR1 is LGHNA and CDR2 is YSLEER. This CDR3 spans 14 amino acids. J lost 5 bases, V lost 4 bases, and 4 bases had no gene match. CDR3 bases: TGCGCCAGCAGCCCGACAGGGGGCGAGTATGGCTACACCTTC. It codes for CASSPTGGEYGYTF.

Only one count was recorded for this clone. The chain employs TRBV2 and TRBJ1-4; possibly TRBD1 for D (6 bases). The V gene lost 8 bases and the J gene lost 10 bases, with 20 bases spanning the gap. Germline V gene sequence: CDR1 SNHLY, CDR2 FYNNEI. The CDR3 length is 14 residues. This chain's CDR3 is CASVNQGRLGKLFF. CDR3 sequence (DNA): TGTGCCAGCGTAAACCAGGGGCGCCTCGGAAAACTGTTTTTT. Combining the CDR3 with reference TRBV2 and TRBJ1-4 gives the whole variable domain EPEVTQTPSHQVTQMGQEVILRCVPISNHLYFYWYRQILGQKVEFLVSFYNNEISEKSEIFDDQFSVERPDGSNFTLKIRSTKLEDSAMYFCASVNQGRLGKLFFGSGTQLSVL.

This clone has only one observation. The chain links TRBV29-1 to TRBJ2-3; 11 bases fit TRBD2. The germline V gene has CDR1 SQVTM and CDR2 ANQGSEA. CDR3 length: 15 residues. The J segment lost 6 bases and the V segment lost 4 bases, leaving 9 bases of the junction unmatched. The CDR3 DNA follows: TGCAGCGTTGCCGTTAGCGGGGGGGCACGGGATACGCAGTATTTT. This encodes CSVAVSGGARDTQYF.

The chain employs TRBV2 and TRBJ2-3; 10 positions match TRBD1. The trim removed 4 bases at V and 2 bases at J, leaving 18 bases unmatched. Germline assignment: CDR1 SNHLY and CDR2 FYNNEI. This CDR3 has 20 amino acids. DNA of the CDR3: TGTGCCAGCAGTGGACATCGAGACAGGGGGCCCCCCGCACCCACAGATACGCAGTATTTT. Its translation: CASSGHRDRGPPAPTDTQYF.

The chain is built from TRBV6-6 and TRBJ2-7, with D uncertain. There are 16 residues in the CDR3. Trimming left V 2 bases short and J 0 bases short, with 14 bases between. Germline CDR1 MNHNY, CDR2 SVGAGI (reference sequence). CDR3 bases: TGTGCCAGCAGTTACGTAGTCGGCAGGAGCTCCTACGAGCAGTACTTC. It is translated as CASSYVVGRSSYEQYF.

This clone has only a few counts. The gene calls are TRBV6-5 and TRBJ2-7; D is perhaps TRBD2 (5 bases). CDR1 and CDR2 from the germline V gene are MNHEY and SVGAGI. V was shortened by 6 bases and J by 2 bases, with 11 bases between the two germline ends. This CDR3 has 13 amino acids. Written as DNA, the CDR3 is TGTGCCAGCAGCCCCGGGGTGGCCTACGAGCAGTACTTC. As protein: CASSPGVAYEQYF.

This rearrangement joins TRBV19 to TRBJ1-2; D perhaps matches TRBD1 (5 bases). This CDR3 region has 16 residues. V lost 7 bases, J lost 2 bases, and 20 bases lay in between. Germline lookup yields CDR1 LNHDA and CDR2 SQIVND (reference sequence). CDR3 amino acids: CASNKKGLRPNYGYTF. CDR3 nucleotide sequence: TGTGCCAGTAACAAAAAGGGGTTACGGCCCAACTATGGCTACACCTTC.

CDR3 DNA: TGTGCCAGCAGTTACTCGAACGGGAACGAGCAGTACTTC. This sequence encodes CASSYSNGNEQYF. The rearrangement uses TRBV6-5 and TRBJ2-7; tentatively, D is TRBD2 (5 bases). V lost 0 bases and J lost 5, with 8 bases in between. CDR3 length: 13 amino acids. CDR1 is MNHEY and CDR2 is SVGAGI in the germline V gene.

By sample share, this clone is medium-sized (0.01 to 0.1%). This chain's CDR3 is CASSQLQTTNEQFF. The CDR3, as DNA: TGTGCCAGCAGCCAATTACAGACTACCAATGAGCAGTTCTTC. J is TRBJ2-1 and V is TRBV16; maybe TRBD2 (5 bases). The V end was cut by 1 base, the J end by 6 bases, with 10 bases between. Looked up from germline, CDR1 is KGHSY and CDR2 is FQNENV. The CDR3 spans 14 residues.

The chain is built from TRBV9 and TRBJ2-5, with TRBD1 matching 9 bases. Germline CDR1 reads SGDLS; CDR2 reads YYNGEE. V shed 6 bases and J 5 bases; nucleotides not matched to a gene: 11. This CDR3 is built from 15 residues. CDR3 coding DNA: TGTGCCAGCACCCTCCCGGGACAGGGATCGGAGACCCAGTACTTC. Its translation: CASTLPGQGSETQYF.